These T cell receptor beta chains were read from a single sample in a study of blood T cell repertoires in COVID-19. Profiled with immunoSEQ multiplex PCR; TCRdb holds only in-frame clones, not every one. Of over 90,000 clones listed, 81% were seen once; the top ten hold 4.4%. Sequenced sample: peripheral blood. Receptors were obtained from a man in his fifties or sixties with acute or convalescent COVID-19. Each CDR3 is given with its conserved first and last residue. Fields, in order: J gene, D gene, V gene, CDR3 length, CDR3 protein. A D gene is named only where the DNA matches it firmly.

j_gene: TRBJ1-1; d_gene: .; v_gene: TRBV19; len: 12; CDR3aa: CASEDRNTEAFF
j_gene: TRBJ2-5; d_gene: TRBD1; v_gene: TRBV28; len: 13; CDR3aa: CASSADRLETQYF
j_gene: TRBJ1-3; d_gene: .; v_gene: TRBV7-8; len: 15; CDR3aa: CASSLTGITGNTIYF
j_gene: TRBJ1-3; d_gene: .; v_gene: TRBV30; len: 14; CDR3aa: CAWSPPGFGNTIYF
j_gene: TRBJ2-3; d_gene: .; v_gene: TRBV6-2/TRBV6-3; len: 13; CDR3aa: CASSYSNTDTQYF
j_gene: TRBJ1-4; d_gene: .; v_gene: TRBV7-8; len: 13; CDR3aa: CASSLDRGEKLFF
j_gene: TRBJ1-5; d_gene: .; v_gene: TRBV2; len: 13; CDR3aa: CASKTDSNQPQHF
j_gene: TRBJ1-6; d_gene: TRBD1; v_gene: TRBV3-1/TRBV3-2; len: 15; CDR3aa: CASSPDWDSNSPLHF
j_gene: TRBJ1-2; d_gene: .; v_gene: TRBV9; len: 15; CDR3aa: CASSALFNMGADYTF
j_gene: TRBJ1-2; d_gene: TRBD1; v_gene: TRBV4-3; len: 17; CDR3aa: CASSQDHATGGDYGYTF
j_gene: TRBJ1-2; d_gene: .; v_gene: TRBV7-9; len: 13; CDR3aa: CASSFQGNYGYTF
j_gene: TRBJ1-2; d_gene: TRBD1; v_gene: TRBV5-4; len: 14; CDR3aa: CASSPPDRGDGYTF
j_gene: TRBJ2-1; d_gene: .; v_gene: TRBV9; len: 12; CDR3aa: CATGRAYNEQFF
j_gene: TRBJ2-7; d_gene: .; v_gene: TRBV12-3/TRBV12-4; len: 13; CDR3aa: CASSFLGSYEQYF
j_gene: TRBJ1-5; d_gene: .; v_gene: TRBV10-1; len: 15; CDR3aa: CASSESEFGNQPQHF
j_gene: TRBJ1-6; d_gene: TRBD1; v_gene: TRBV7-9; len: 15; CDR3aa: CASSLGGQGASPLHF
j_gene: TRBJ2-1; d_gene: .; v_gene: TRBV27; len: 14; CDR3aa: CASSQSGLLNEQFF
j_gene: TRBJ1-2; d_gene: .; v_gene: TRBV28; len: 12; CDR3aa: CASSMSGFGYTF
j_gene: TRBJ2-3; d_gene: TRBD2; v_gene: TRBV6-2/TRBV6-3; len: 14; CDR3aa: CASSSPGLAMTQYF
j_gene: TRBJ1-1; d_gene: .; v_gene: TRBV12-3/TRBV12-4; len: 13; CDR3aa: CASSRRGDTEAFF
j_gene: TRBJ1-1; d_gene: TRBD1; v_gene: TRBV7-8; len: 13; CDR3aa: CASSLSDRVEAFF
j_gene: TRBJ1-2; d_gene: TRBD1; v_gene: TRBV4-1; len: 15; CDR3aa: CASSQDRRGRYGYTF
j_gene: TRBJ2-3; d_gene: TRBD2; v_gene: TRBV9; len: 14; CDR3aa: CASSTGTTSYTQYF
j_gene: TRBJ2-3; d_gene: .; v_gene: TRBV5-6; len: 13; CDR3aa: CASSLQGTDTQYF
j_gene: TRBJ2-7; d_gene: TRBD1; v_gene: TRBV24-1; len: 17; CDR3aa: CATSDPLRGTGDYEQYF
j_gene: TRBJ1-6; d_gene: .; v_gene: TRBV7-9; len: 17; CDR3aa: CASSSLGGGWDNSPLHF
j_gene: TRBJ1-5; d_gene: TRBD1; v_gene: TRBV3-1/TRBV3-2; len: 15; CDR3aa: CASSLGTVSNQPQHF
j_gene: TRBJ1-1; d_gene: TRBD1; v_gene: TRBV5-6; len: 16; CDR3aa: CASSRLTGTGITEAFF
j_gene: TRBJ1-5; d_gene: .; v_gene: TRBV24-1; len: 14; CDR3aa: CATSDNRMNQPQHF
j_gene: TRBJ2-7; d_gene: TRBD2; v_gene: TRBV19; len: 16; CDR3aa: CASSMRSGRARDEQYF
j_gene: TRBJ2-2; d_gene: .; v_gene: TRBV7-3; len: 12; CDR3aa: CASSSVTGELFF
j_gene: TRBJ2-5; d_gene: TRBD2; v_gene: TRBV9; len: 17; CDR3aa: CASSVSGAGGAIETQYF
j_gene: TRBJ1-5; d_gene: TRBD1; v_gene: TRBV15; len: 15; CDR3aa: CATSRARQGHQPQHF
j_gene: TRBJ2-2; d_gene: .; v_gene: TRBV7-2; len: 14; CDR3aa: CASTVSQGTGELFF
j_gene: TRBJ2-7; d_gene: TRBD2; v_gene: TRBV19; len: 18; CDR3aa: CASSIVASGRAGSYEQYF
j_gene: TRBJ2-1; d_gene: .; v_gene: TRBV6-2/TRBV6-3; len: 18; CDR3aa: CASSYSFTNRVSINEQFF
j_gene: TRBJ2-7; d_gene: .; v_gene: TRBV7-9; len: 14; CDR3aa: CASSSRDSSYEQYF
j_gene: TRBJ1-2; d_gene: .; v_gene: TRBV4-3; len: 14; CDR3aa: CASSPGRGNYGYTF